This entry is about one T cell receptor beta chain. These data belong to a study of blood T cell repertoires in COVID-19. Germline CDR1 reads SGHTA; CDR2 reads FQGTGA. The CDR3 is 15 amino acids. V was pared by 1 base and J by 4 bases, with 10 bases between. This table comes from immunoSEQ multiplex PCR, and its TCRdb copy is limited to in-frame clones, with some not included. The sample lists under 35,000 clones, 65% to 90% occurring once. V and J are TRBV7-3 and TRBJ2-2, with D tentatively TRBD2 (6 bases). Sequenced input: peripheral blood. The TCR was taken from an older woman with active COVID-19. CDR3 residues: CASSLSGVITGELFF. CDR3 nucleotides: TGTGCCAGCAGCTTAAGCGGGGTGATCACCGGGGAGCTGTTTTTT. Using reference TRBV7-3 and TRBJ2-2 for the parts outside the CDR3, the full variable domain is GAGVSQTPSNKVTEKGKYVELRCDPISGHTALYWYRQSLGQGPEFLIYFQGTGAADDSGLPNDRFFAVRPEGSVSTLKIQRTERGDSAVYLCASSLSGVITGELFFGEGSRLTVL.